The sample holds a few counts of the clone carrying this T cell receptor (beta chain). Its matching antigen is unknown. RNA transcripts yielded amplified TCR beta CDR3 regions. Primed by the HTBI set, a first-round RT-PCR was run on the TCR CDR3. TCRdb called the multiplex PCR reads again in MiXCR, with one record for every CDR3 protein. The sample gives 490,000 or so distinct CDR3 sequences, roughly 22% of which show up once; approximately 54% is in the top ten. The data belong to a study of T cells in Graves' hyperthyroidism and ophthalmopathy. Findings and limits, study-wide: From stable hyperthyroidism, ophthalmopathy was set apart by a 13 V-J model.

Inclusion characteristics of ophthalmopathy patients comprised a Clinical Activity Score of at least 3, a NOSPECS grade of at least 4, and duration under 3 months. Germline V gene data show CDR1 as SGHTA and CDR2 as FQGTGA. V lost 2 bases, J lost 3 bases, and 2 bases stayed unmatched. This CDR3 spans 15 amino acids. The receptor was derived from a woman aged 70-85 years with Graves' ophthalmopathy. The sample consisted of blood. This chain connects TRBV7-3 to TRBJ2-2, with 8 positions matching TRBD1. CDR3 DNA: TGTGCCAGCAGCTTACAGGGGGCCGACACCGGGGAGCTGTTTTTT. Translation gives CASSLQGADTGELFF.